Presented here are 20 T cell receptor beta chains from one specimen sequenced in a study of T cell responses to AZD1222 COVID-19 vaccine. The protocol was immunoSEQ multiplex PCR, while the TCRdb copy is restricted to in-frame clones and leaves out a portion. The table includes 130,000 to 150,000 clones, more than 70% detected once. The input for sequencing was peripheral blood, taken 28 days after the second AZD1222 dose. The source of these receptors is an adult who received the AZD1222 COVID-19 vaccine.

The rearrangement links TRBV5-4 to TRBJ1-1; D gene ambiguous. The CDR3 length is 13 residues. V lost 0 bases to trimming and J lost 1 base, with 4 bases between them. CDR1 is SGHNT and CDR2 is YYREEE in the germline V gene (reference sequence). CDR3 DNA: TGTGCCAGCAGCTTGGAGGCGAACACTGAAGCTTTCTTT. The encoded protein is CASSLEANTEAFF.

The genes are TRBV4-2 and TRBJ2-5, with 11 bases aligning to TRBD1. This CDR3 has 18 residues. Per the germline V gene, CDR1 is LGHNA and CDR2 is YNFKEQ. The V segment lost 1 base and the J segment 7 bases; nucleotides outside the gene matches: 14. The CDR3 DNA reads as TGTGCCAGCAGCCAAGGAGAGGCGGACAGGGGGCGAAAGGGGACCCAGTACTTC. Translated: CASSQGEADRGRKGTQYF.

The gene calls are TRBV4-3 and TRBJ2-6, with a weak D call TRBD2 (5 bases). Germline values: CDR1 LGHNA, CDR2 YSLEER. V shed 1 base and J shed 0 bases, with 7 bases lying between them. This CDR3 has 16 amino acids. The CDR3 is CASSQGEHSGANVLTF. CDR3 nucleotides: TGCGCCAGCAGCCAAGGGGAGCACTCTGGGGCCAACGTCCTGACTTTC.

The chain has TRBV11-3 and TRBJ2-7, with 11 positions matching TRBD1. Germline CDR1 and CDR2: SGHNT and YENEEA. The CDR3 spans 18 residues. V shed 5 bases, J shed 2 bases, and the junction held 14 bases outside the gene matches. The CDR3 DNA reads TGTGCCAGCAGCGGTAGGGAAACCGGGACAGGGGGACCCTACGAGCAGTACTTC. Protein product: CASSGRETGTGGPYEQYF.

The chain employs TRBV19 and TRBJ2-1, with 12 bases identical to TRBD2. This CDR3 contains 15 residues. The junction had 6 bases not matched to a gene; V was cut back by 3 bases and J by 9 bases. Germline CDR1 reads LNHDA; CDR2 reads SQIVND (reference sequence). CDR3 protein: CASSMTSGSQGEQFF. The CDR3 DNA reads TGTGCCAGTAGTATGACTAGCGGGAGTCAGGGTGAGCAGTTCTTC.

The DNA of the CDR3 is TGTGCCAGCAGTGCACAAGGGCGGGTGGGGACAGAGAGATACAATGAGCAGTTCTTC. It codes for CASSAQGRVGTERYNEQFF. The V gene is TRBV28, the J gene TRBJ2-1; 7 nucleotides line up with TRBD1. CDR1 and CDR2 (germline): MDHEN, SYDVKM. This CDR3 is 19 amino acids long. V was pared by 5 bases and J by 4 bases, with 20 bases of the junction left unmatched.

The chain uses TRBV15 and TRBJ2-1, with TRBD1 identical over 10 bases. This CDR3 comprises 15 residues. V gave up 1 base and J gave up 7 bases; unmatched junction bases: 4. Germline lookup yields CDR1 LNHNV and CDR2 YYDKDF (reference sequence). For the CDR3, the DNA is TGTGCCACCAGCAGAGGGGGACAGGGGAGGAATGAGCAGTTCTTC. Its translation is CATSRGGQGRNEQFF.

The chain joins TRBV6-5 to TRBJ1-4, with D maybe TRBD1 (6 bases). This CDR3 comprises 15 residues. Germline V lookup: CDR1 MNHEY, CDR2 SVGAGI. V dropped 5 bases and J dropped 4 bases, with 14 bases sitting between them. This chain's CDR3 is CASSTRTANNEKLFF. In DNA, the CDR3 is TGTGCCAGCAGTACCCGGACAGCCAATAATGAAAAACTGTTTTTT.

The rearrangement joins TRBV6-1 to TRBJ2-7, with 8 bases fitting TRBD2. Per germline, CDR1 MNHNS and CDR2 SASEGT. The J segment lost 3 bases and the V segment lost 0 bases, leaving 7 bases of the junction unmatched. The CDR3 totals 16 residues. DNA of the CDR3: TGTGCCAGCAGTGAAGCGCGGGCTAGCGGGCGCTACGAGCAGTACTTC. This codes for CASSEARASGRYEQYF.

The chain combines TRBV7-8 with TRBJ1-6; D not resolved. The CDR3 loop spans 15 amino acids. V was clipped by 3 bases and J by 8 bases, with 14 bases between them. Per germline, CDR1 SGHVS and CDR2 FQNEAQ. The CDR3 DNA is TGTGCCAGCAGCTTCCGACCTCTCGGGGATTCACCCCTCCACTTT. It encodes CASSFRPLGDSPLHF.

The rearrangement joins TRBV19 to TRBJ2-2, with 8 bases that match TRBD2. The V gene's germline CDR1 is LNHDA and CDR2 SQIVND (reference sequence). Trimming cost V 8 bases and J 4 bases; bases outside gene matches: 9. CDR3 length: 15 residues. The CDR3 DNA is TGTGCCAGTGGGAACGGGGGGGCAGGCACCGGGGAGCTGTTTTTT. This gives the protein CASGNGGAGTGELFF.

The CDR3 is CAWSGGDLGGYTF. As DNA, the CDR3 is TGTGCCTGGAGTGGGGGGGACTTGGGAGGCTACACCTTC. The rearrangement joins TRBV30 to TRBJ1-2; D is perhaps TRBD1 (5 bases). The CDR3 is 13 amino acids. Trimming removed 1 base from V and 8 bases from J, with 14 bases in between. The germline V gene encodes CDR1 GTSNPN and CDR2 SVGIG (reference sequence).

This chain joins TRBV18 and TRBJ2-7; 16 bases match TRBD2. Germline-derived CDR1 and CDR2 are KGHSH and LQKENI. CDR3 size: 17 residues. V shed 5 bases and J 4 bases; nucleotides not matched to a gene: 8. CDR3 coding DNA: TGTGCCAGCTCAGGCGGGACTAGCGGGAGGGCCAATTACGAGCAGTACTTC. Encoded protein: CASSGGTSGRANYEQYF.

The chain employs TRBV4-2 and TRBJ2-5, with TRBD2 as a possible D gene (6 bases). The CDR3 has 15 residues. Germline V gene sequence: CDR1 LGHNA, CDR2 YNFKEQ. V lost 4 bases, J lost 5 bases, and 17 bases lay in between. The CDR3 coding sequence is TGTGCCAGCAGCCCCTTAGAGCGGGCGGGGGAGACCCAGTACTTC. Translation: CASSPLERAGETQYF.

The chain joins TRBV30 to TRBJ1-1, with TRBD1 matching over 10 bases. J gave up 7 bases and V 2 bases, and 7 bases lay outside the gene matches. Per the germline V gene, CDR1 is GTSNPN and CDR2 is SVGIG (reference sequence). This CDR3 has 14 amino acids. In nucleotides, the CDR3 is TGTGCCTGGAGTCGAGGACAGGGGGTCCTTGAAGCTTTCTTT. Residues: CAWSRGQGVLEAFF.

The chain combines TRBV18 with TRBJ2-3; D is possibly TRBD1 (5 bases). The germline V and J ends were trimmed by 4 bases and 3 bases, with 11 bases remaining between them. The length of the CDR3 is 14 residues. Germline V gene lookup returns CDR1 KGHSH and CDR2 LQKENI. The chain's CDR3 is CASSLGARTDTQYF. The CDR3 bases are TGTGCCAGCTCACTAGGGGCTCGGACAGATACGCAGTATTTT.

CDR3 nucleotide sequence: TGTGCCAGCAGCGTAGGAGGTTTAAGGTCAGTCGAAGCTTTCTTT. Translated: CASSVGGLRSVEAFF. V gene TRBV9 combines with J gene TRBJ1-1; D not certain. Germline-derived CDR1 and CDR2 are SGDLS and YYNGEE. The CDR3 sequence is 15 residues long. Between the trimmed V and J ends, which lost 0 bases and 8 bases, there was a span of 17 bases. The whole variable domain, remainder taken from reference TRBV9 and TRBJ1-1, is DSGVTQTPKHLITATGQRVTLRCSPRSGDLSVYWYQQSLDQGLQFLIQYYNGEERAKGNILERFSAQQFPDLHSELNLSSLELGDSALYFCASSVGGLRSVEAFFGQGTRLTVV.

This rearrangement joins TRBV7-6 to TRBJ1-4, with TRBD1 matching 8 bases. The trim removed 5 bases at V and 6 bases at J, leaving 8 bases unmatched. CDR1 SGHVS and CDR2 FNYEAQ come from the germline V gene. The CDR3 sequence is 15 residues long. Here the CDR3 reads CASSRDGQGYEKLFF. The CDR3 coding sequence is TGTGCCAGCAGCAGAGACGGACAGGGATATGAAAAACTGTTTTTT.

J is TRBJ2-7 and V is TRBV2, with D hard to call. Trimming cost V 8 bases and J 1 base, with 15 bases left between them. This CDR3 has 14 residues. Per germline, CDR1 SNHLY and CDR2 FYNNEI. The CDR3 here is CASSGRPYSYEQYF. The CDR3 nucleotides read TGTGCCAGCTCCGGAAGGCCCTATTCCTACGAGCAGTACTTC.

The gene calls are TRBV11-3 and TRBJ1-1, with 9 positions matching TRBD1. V lost 5 bases, J lost 11 bases, and 6 bases stayed unmatched. Germline values: CDR1 SGHNT, CDR2 YENEEA. The CDR3 consists of 12 residues. The CDR3: CASSRGTGSAFF. CDR3 nucleotide sequence: TGTGCCAGCAGCAGAGGGACAGGGTCTGCTTTCTTT.